One sample yielded the 31 T cell receptor beta chains listed below, sequenced in a study of blood T cells in healthy people across ages. Using a J-beta primer mix together with a sample-barcoded 5' primer, a second PCR was run for roughly 7 to 11 cycles. Via MiXCR, TCRdb re-called the 5' RACE reads, giving one row per CDR3 protein. The table has 1,800,000 or so distinct CDR3 sequences, 35% to 50% seen once. The sample taken for sequencing was blood. All receptors come from a human donor in good health.

The rearrangement links TRBV20-1 to TRBJ1-2, with 9 bases matching TRBD1. CDR1 and CDR2 from the germline V gene are DFQATT and SNEGSKA (reference sequence). The CDR3 is made up of 15 amino acids. Germline trimming cut 4 bases from V and 5 bases from J; bases unmatched to any gene: 11. CDR3 in DNA: TGCAGTGCTATTCCCGACAGGGGGGAAGAGTATGGCTACACCTTC. Its protein product is CSAIPDRGEEYGYTF.

V is TRBV12-3 or TRBV12-4 and J is TRBJ2-3, with 10 bases that match TRBD2. The V and J ends lost 2 bases and 3 bases, in that order; junction bases with no gene match: 5. This CDR3 is built from 16 residues. The DNA of the CDR3 is TGTGCCAGCAGTTTATATCTAGCGGGGGCAACAGATACGCAGTATTTT. Translating gives CASSLYLAGATDTQYF.

The chain is built from TRBV28 and TRBJ2-3; 8 bases are a match to TRBD1. The CDR3 has 15 residues. The V and J ends lost 5 bases and 1 base, in that order; junction bases with no gene match: 5. Germline V gives CDR1 MDHEN, CDR2 SYDVKM. CDR3 sequence: CASSPSDRGTDTQYF. The CDR3 DNA is TGTGCCAGCAGTCCCTCGGACAGGGGCACAGATACGCAGTATTTT. Drawing the rest from reference TRBV28 and TRBJ2-3, the complete variable domain is DVKVTQSSRYLVKRTGEKVFLECVQDMDHENMFWYRQDPGLGLRLIYFSYDVKMKEKGDIPEGYSVSREKKERFSLILESASTNQTSMYLCASSPSDRGTDTQYFGPGTRLTVL.

This clonotype was seen more than once but under ten times. The chain uses TRBV5-5 and TRBJ2-7, with a weak D call TRBD1 (6 bases). V was trimmed by 2 bases and J by 5 bases, leaving 11 bases between them. Germline V lookup: CDR1 SGHKS, CDR2 YYEKEE (reference sequence). The CDR3 runs to 13 residues. CDR3 coding DNA: TGTGCCAGCAGCTTCACAGGGAACCACGAGCAGTACTTC. This translates into CASSFTGNHEQYF.

The genes are TRBV20-1 and TRBJ1-1, with D hard to call. This CDR3 region has 15 residues. Trimming stripped 0 bases from V and 0 bases from J, with 11 bases between. Germline-derived CDR1 and CDR2 are DFQATT and SNEGSKA (reference sequence). Here the CDR3 DNA reads TGCAGTGCTAGAGATGGCGGTTACATGAACACTGAAGCTTTCTTT. Its protein product is CSARDGGYMNTEAFF.

This clonotype was detected only a few times. The J gene is TRBJ2-1, the V gene TRBV7-2; D is possibly TRBD1 (5 bases). There are 13 residues in the CDR3. Trimming left V 3 bases short and J 9 bases short, with 12 bases between. Looked up from germline, CDR1 is SGHTA and CDR2 is FQGNSA. The CDR3 protein is CASSLNIDSEQFF. CDR3 bases: TGTGCCAGCAGCTTGAACATTGACAGTGAGCAGTTCTTC. Complete variable domain (other parts from reference TRBV7-2 and TRBJ2-1): GAGVSQSPSNKVTEKGKDVELRCDPISGHTALYWYRQSLGQGLEFLIYFQGNSAPDKSGLPSDRFSAERTGGSVSTLTIQRTQQEDSAVYLCASSLNIDSEQFFGPGTRLTVL.

V and J are TRBV5-1 and TRBJ2-2, with a tentative D call TRBD1 (6 bases). V dropped 4 bases and J dropped 1 base, with 14 bases sitting between them. Per germline, CDR1 SGHRS and CDR2 YFSETQ. CDR3 length: 16 amino acids. The CDR3 bases are TGCGCCAGCAGCCCCCGGGCGACAGGGAACACCGGGGAGCTGTTTTTT. Encoded protein: CASSPRATGNTGELFF.

V is TRBV7-2 and J is TRBJ2-7; no clear D. Trimming removed 5 bases from V and 3 bases from J, with 14 bases in between. The germline gives CDR1 SGHTA, CDR2 FQGNSA. This CDR3 is 14 amino acids long. In DNA, the CDR3 is TGTGCCAGCAGCCCATTCCTCTGGGGCTACGAGCAGTACTTC. The encoded protein is CASSPFLWGYEQYF.

The chain is built from TRBV4-3 and TRBJ1-2; a weak D match, TRBD1 (5 bases). Germline-derived CDR1 and CDR2 are LGHNA and YSLEER. With 4 bases removed from V and 8 bases from J, the gap between germline ends came to 17 bases. This CDR3 comprises 14 residues. The DNA of the CDR3 is TGCGCCAGCAGCCCAGACAGCGGACCTGAAGGCTACACCTTC. The encoded protein is CASSPDSGPEGYTF.

The chain links TRBV7-3 to TRBJ2-2, with D tentatively TRBD1 (5 bases). Germline V gene sequence: CDR1 SGHTA, CDR2 FQGTGA. V shed 5 bases and J shed 4 bases, with 14 bases lying between them. The CDR3 is 15 residues long. CDR3 in DNA: TGTGCCAGCAGCCTTAACCAGGGTCCCACCGGGGAGCTGTTTTTT. Protein sequence: CASSLNQGPTGELFF.

This chain links TRBV12-3 or TRBV12-4 with TRBJ2-1; maybe TRBD2 (5 bases). V gave up 3 bases and J gave up 2 bases, with 11 bases separating them. The CDR3 extends over 15 amino acids. This CDR3 reads CASSLGMRAYNEQFF. The CDR3 region has the DNA TGTGCCAGCAGTTTGGGAATGCGGGCCTACAATGAGCAGTTCTTC.

In this sample, this clonotype turned up a few times. One end of the junction is discordant with germline, which a read error may explain. The chain is built from TRBV4-1 and TRBJ2-7; 8 bases map to TRBD1. Germline V lookup: CDR1 MGHRA, CDR2 YSYEKL. This CDR3 has 14 amino acids. CDR3 residues: CASSQRTGYYERYF. The CDR3 DNA follows: TGCGCCAGCAGCCAGAGGACAGGGTACTACGAGCGGTACTTC.

This chain uses TRBV28 with TRBJ1-5, with D tentatively TRBD1 (6 bases). CDR1 and CDR2 from the germline V gene are MDHEN and SYDVKM. This CDR3 region has 16 residues. The V and J ends lost 4 bases and 0 bases respectively, with 13 bases between them. The CDR3 loop is CASSSPGAYSNQPQHF. Written as DNA, the CDR3 is TGTGCCAGCAGTTCGCCAGGGGCTTATAGCAATCAGCCCCAGCATTTT.

This chain joins TRBV7-9 and TRBJ2-7; TRBD1 aligns across 9 bases. Trimming took 5 bases from V and 3 from J; bases not matched to a gene: 11. Looked up from germline, CDR1 is SEHNR and CDR2 is FQNEAQ (reference sequence). The CDR3 length is 16 residues. The CDR3 loop is CASSLGTGRRDYEQYF. The CDR3 DNA reads as TGTGCCAGCAGCCTCGGGACAGGGAGAAGAGACTACGAGCAGTACTTC.

The J gene is TRBJ1-1, the V gene TRBV4-2; D may be TRBD1 (5 bases). The ends were cut back, 3 bases at V and 0 bases at J, with 17 bases in the middle. Germline CDR1 is LGHNA and CDR2 is YNFKEQ. The CDR3 sequence is 17 residues long. The CDR3 bases are TGTGCCAGCAGCCAGCCCGGGACGCCTTCCTTGAACACTGAAGCTTTCTTT. It specifies CASSQPGTPSLNTEAFF.

This chain joins TRBV7-2 and TRBJ2-7; the match to TRBD2 covers 8 bases. In germline, CDR1 is SGHTA, CDR2 FQGNSA. Losses at the gene ends were 2 bases for V and 2 bases for J; bases not matched to a gene: 5. The CDR3 is 15 residues long. CDR3 sequence (DNA): TGTGCCAGCAGCTTATTAGCGGGGATTGCCTACGAGCAGTACTTC. Protein sequence: CASSLLAGIAYEQYF.

The V gene is TRBV20-1, the J gene TRBJ1-4, with TRBD1 identical over 9 bases. V was clipped by 4 bases and J by 8 bases; unmatched bases: 8. The CDR3 has 14 residues. Germline CDR1 reads DFQATT; CDR2 reads SNEGSKA (reference sequence). CDR3 coding DNA: TGCAGTGCTACTCCACAGGGGGCGAGGGAAAAACTGTTTTTT. As protein: CSATPQGAREKLFF.

This clonotype was observed once. The chain employs TRBV11-2 and TRBJ2-5; 7 bases are a match to TRBD2. Trimming cost V 5 bases and J 2 bases; bases outside gene matches: 8. Germline V gene lookup returns CDR1 SGHAT and CDR2 FQNNGV. The CDR3 runs 15 residues. CDR3 sequence reads: CASSGSKGGQETQYF. The CDR3 DNA follows: TGTGCCAGCAGCGGGTCAAAGGGAGGGCAAGAGACCCAGTACTTC.

The gene calls are TRBV11-2 and TRBJ1-2; 8 bases map to TRBD1. With V trimmed by 5 bases and J by 7 bases, 12 bases remained unmatched. CDR1 is SGHAT, CDR2 FQNNGV, per germline. There are 15 residues in the CDR3. CDR3 loop: CASSLTGGLVSGYTF. The CDR3 coding sequence is TGTGCCAGCAGCCTAACAGGGGGGCTAGTCTCTGGCTACACCTTC.

This clonotype was recorded a few times. V usage is TRBV2 and J usage is TRBJ2-6; D is uncertain. There are 14 residues in the CDR3. Germline values: CDR1 SNHLY, CDR2 FYNNEI. The V and J ends lost 10 bases and 0 bases respectively, with 10 bases between them. The CDR3 is CANLRSSGANVLTF. In nucleotides, the CDR3 is TGTGCCAACCTCAGGTCCTCTGGGGCCAACGTCCTGACTTTC.

This clonotype was observed a handful of times. The V and J genes are TRBV7-2 and TRBJ2-2; 8 bases fit TRBD2. The V segment lost 2 bases and the J segment 1 base; nucleotides outside the gene matches: 6. CDR1 and CDR2 (germline): SGHTA, FQGNSA. The CDR3 is 17 amino acids. The CDR3 here is CASSLRSGGRNTGELFF. For the CDR3, the DNA is TGTGCCAGCAGCTTAAGGTCGGGGGGGCGGAACACCGGGGAGCTGTTTTTT.

In its sample, this clonotype was seen many times. V gene TRBV5-1 combines with J gene TRBJ1-6, with D possibly TRBD1 on 5 matching bases. CDR1 and CDR2 (germline): SGHRS, YFSETQ. The CDR3 runs 16 residues. V was clipped by 4 bases and J by 9 bases, with 20 bases between them. CDR3: CASSIEQGQNTSPLHF. For the CDR3, the DNA is TGCGCCAGCAGCATCGAGCAGGGCCAAAACACTTCACCCCTCCACTTT.

The chain joins TRBV7-8 to TRBJ2-1, with D perhaps assigned TRBD1 or TRBD2 (6 bases each). V dropped 5 bases and J dropped 8 bases, with 31 bases sitting between them. The CDR3 has 19 amino acids. CDR1 and CDR2 (germline): SGHVS, FQNEAQ. The CDR3 is CASSPDILGSRGDRDEQFF. In nucleotides, the CDR3 is TGTGCCAGCAGCCCAGACATCCTCGGGAGTAGGGGGGACCGGGATGAGCAGTTCTTC.

In its sample, this clonotype was seen many times. The chain carries TRBV4-2 and TRBJ1-2, with a possible D match to TRBD1 (5 bases). The CDR3 has 15 amino acids. Trimming took 0 bases from V and 4 from J, leaving 12 bases between them. Germline values: CDR1 LGHNA, CDR2 YNFKEQ. The CDR3 is CASSQDPGETYGYTF. The CDR3 nucleotides read TGTGCCAGCAGCCAAGATCCGGGGGAGACCTATGGCTACACCTTC.

This clonotype was detected only a few times. The chain carries TRBV6-1 and TRBJ2-1; D not certain. Trimming took 6 bases from V and 8 from J, leaving 11 bases between them. This CDR3 spans 12 amino acids. The germline gives CDR1 MNHNS, CDR2 SASEGT. The CDR3 here is CASRGPGDEQFF. The CDR3 coding sequence is TGTGCCAGCAGGGGCCCTGGCGATGAGCAGTTCTTC.

This clonotype was seen ten or more times. The chain employs TRBV7-3 and TRBJ2-6, with 8 bases aligning to TRBD2. The germline V gene has CDR1 SGHTA and CDR2 FQGTGA. The CDR3 has 15 residues. With V trimmed by 4 bases and J by 4 bases, 3 bases remained unmatched. CDR3 sequence (DNA): TGTGCCAGCAGCTCGGGAGGGACAGGGGCCAACGTCCTGACTTTC. Amino acids: CASSSGGTGANVLTF.

The rearrangement uses TRBV7-2 and TRBJ1-2; D gene ambiguous. Germline-derived CDR1 and CDR2 are SGHTA and FQGNSA. Trimming stripped 2 bases from V and 6 bases from J, with 10 bases between. The CDR3 covers 13 residues. The CDR3 spells CASSLNREDGYTF. In nucleotides, the CDR3 is TGTGCCAGCAGCTTAAACCGGGAAGATGGCTACACCTTC.

V gene TRBV30 combines with J gene TRBJ1-1, with a tentative D call TRBD1 (5 bases). This CDR3 has 12 amino acids. V lost 2 bases, J lost 6 bases, and 10 bases lay in between. Per germline, CDR1 GTSNPN and CDR2 SVGIG (reference sequence). The CDR3 reads CAWSQGGAEAFF. The CDR3 DNA follows: TGTGCCTGGAGTCAGGGAGGGGCTGAAGCTTTCTTT.

In its sample, this clonotype was seen a few times. The rearrangement joins TRBV12-5 to TRBJ2-5; D is ambiguous. The germline V and J ends were trimmed by 3 bases and 2 bases, with 16 bases remaining between them. This CDR3 is 16 amino acids long. CDR1 is LGHNT, CDR2 FRNRAP, per germline. Here the CDR3 reads CASGFYFGRRQETQYF. CDR3 sequence (DNA): TGTGCTAGTGGTTTTTACTTCGGCAGACGGCAAGAGACCCAGTACTTC.

A note on this clonotype: An end of the junction differs from the germline gene, which may be a read error. The rearrangement links TRBV15 to TRBJ2-1, with 7 bases matching TRBD1. The CDR3 has 14 amino acids. Germline V CDR1 and CDR2: LNHNV, YYDKDF (reference sequence). CDR3 sequence (DNA): TGTGCCACCGGCAGAGACAGGGCTTACGATGAGCAGTTCTTC. Encoded protein: CATGRDRAYDEQFF.

V usage is TRBV2 and J usage is TRBJ1-1; tentatively, D is TRBD1 (5 bases). This CDR3 contains 14 residues. CDR1 SNHLY and CDR2 FYNNEI come from the germline V gene. With 7 bases removed from V and 6 bases from J, the gap between germline ends came to 18 bases. Here the CDR3 DNA reads TGTGCCAGCACCAGAACCGCCAGGGTTCCTGAAGCTTTCTTT. Protein sequence: CASTRTARVPEAFF.